Listed below are T cell receptor beta chains from one sample, sequenced in a study of T-cell memory formation after mild COVID-19. TCRdb independently ran MiXCR on the 5' RACE reads; one entry per CDR3 protein. The sample consists of a few hundred thousand distinct CDR3 sequences, approximately 27% of them appearing once. The sequencing sample was made of PBMCs or a T cell subset sorted from them (not recorded which). These TCRs come from an adult woman who had mild COVID-19 (a few samples of this study predate the infection). Cell type and time point are not known. Each CDR3 is given with its conserved first and last residue. The order of the fields is D gene, V gene, J gene, clone size, CDR3 DNA, CDR3 protein. D genes are given only for firm matches. Expanded clones are given a class, and other clones once, few, many or no size at all.

>TRBD1|TRBV7-6|TRBJ2-1|few
TGTGCCAGCAGCTTAGCGGGACAGGGATACAATGAGCAGTTCTTC
CASSLAGQGYNEQFF
>-|TRBV29-1|TRBJ1-2|few
TGCAGCGGAGTCATAGGAACATATGGCTACACCTTC
CSGVIGTYGYTF
>TRBD1|TRBV20-1|TRBJ2-3|once
TGCAGTGCTACCGGGACAGTATCCGTATTTACAGATACGCAGTATTTT
CSATGTVSVFTDTQYF
>-|TRBV29-1|TRBJ1-1|-
TGCAGCGTTCCCGGACGGACAGACACTGAAGCTTTCTTT
CSVPGRTDTEAFF
>-|TRBV11-3|TRBJ2-3|-
TGTGCCAGCAGCTCTCCGGGCCCCCCATGGGATACGCAGTATTTT
CASSSPGPPWDTQYF
>TRBD1|TRBV18|TRBJ2-2|-
TGTGCCAGCTCAACCTCACCGGGACAGGGGGCAAACGGGGAGCTGTTTTTT
CASSTSPGQGANGELFF
>-|TRBV6-6|TRBJ1-2|few
TGTGCCAGCAGCTACGGGGGGCGCGGCTATGGCTACACCTTC
CASSYGGRGYGYTF
>-|TRBV7-9|TRBJ2-5|few
TGTGCCAGCAGCCTAAAACAGAGGAGGGGGGAGACCCAGTACTTC
CASSLKQRRGETQYF
>-|TRBV23-1|TRBJ1-1|-
TGCGCCAGCAGTCCGATTTCAGGGAACACTGAAGCTTTCTTT
CASSPISGNTEAFF
>-|TRBV24-1|TRBJ1-1|-
TGTGCCACCAGCAGTCCAGGGAACACTGAAGCTTTCTTT
CATSSPGNTEAFF
>TRBD1|TRBV5-5|TRBJ2-1|few
TGTGCCAGCGGGGACAGCTCCTACAATGAGCAGTTCTTC
CASGDSSYNEQFF
>TRBD2|TRBV12-3/TRBV12-4|TRBJ2-5|few
TGTGCCAGCAGGTTAGGACTAGCCGGCGGGGAGACCCAGTACTTC
CASRLGLAGGETQYF
>-|TRBV10-3|TRBJ1-4|few
TGTGCCATTGGGACGGGGCAAACTAATGAAAAACTGTTTTTT
CAIGTGQTNEKLFF
>TRBD2|TRBV11-2|TRBJ2-5|-
TGTGCCAGCAGCTTACACGGGGGGGCCGGTGAGACCCAGTACTTC
CASSLHGGAGETQYF
>-|TRBV3-1|TRBJ1-2|-
TGTGCCACCTCGCTTGGCTATGGCTACACCTTC
CATSLGYGYTF
>-|TRBV7-9|TRBJ1-1|-
TGTGCCAGCAGCTTGGTACTTGAAGCTTTCTTT
CASSLVLEAFF
>-|TRBV10-3|TRBJ2-3|-
TGTGCCATCAGTGCGGAGGGAGATACGCAGTATTTT
CAISAEGDTQYF
>-|TRBV6-2/TRBV6-3|TRBJ2-5|-
TGTGCCAGCAGTTACCGGGATATAGGGGAGACCCAGTACTTC
CASSYRDIGETQYF
>TRBD2|TRBV6-4|TRBJ2-1|-
TGTGCCAGCAGTGACTCGAGGGGACTAGCGGGGGTCTACAATGAGCAGTTCTTC
CASSDSRGLAGVYNEQFF
>-|TRBV5-1|TRBJ2-2|-
TGCGCCAGCAGCGAACCCGGGGGTACCGAGGAGCTGTTTTTT
CASSEPGGTEELFF
>-|TRBV5-1|TRBJ2-7|few
TGCGCCAGCAGCTTGGACGGGGCTCCCCTCTACGAGCAGTACTTC
CASSLDGAPLYEQYF
>-|TRBV7-2|TRBJ1-1|few
TGTGCCAGCAGCTTACGTGGGGAGACAGGAGCTTTCTTT
CASSLRGETGAFF
>TRBD2|TRBV20-1|TRBJ2-3|-
TGCAGTGCTCCACTAGCGGGGGAGATTGCAGATACGCAGTATTTT
CSAPLAGEIADTQYF
>TRBD2|TRBV19|TRBJ2-7|-
TGTGCCAGTAGTGAGGGACTAGCGGGAGATGAGCAGTACTTC
CASSEGLAGDEQYF
>-|TRBV14|TRBJ1-1|few
TGTGCCAGCAGCCAAGATTTTACGGGGGATTGGACTGAAGCTTTCTTT
CASSQDFTGDWTEAFF
>-|TRBV29-1|TRBJ1-1|-
TGCAGCGTTGCGGACCTCACTGAAGCTTTCTTT
CSVADLTEAFF
>-|TRBV20-1|TRBJ1-2|-
TGCAGTGGCCTCGGGACGACCTTCAATAACTATGGCTACACCTTC
CSGLGTTFNNYGYTF
>-|TRBV4-2|TRBJ2-7|few
TGTGCCAGCAGCCAAGTCGTACTAGACGAGCAGTACTTC
CASSQVVLDEQYF
>-|TRBV19|TRBJ1-2|-
TGTGCCAGTAGCATGGGGGTTAACTATGGCTACACCTTC
CASSMGVNYGYTF
>-|TRBV12-3/TRBV12-4|TRBJ2-1|few
TGTGCCAGCAGTTTACGCTCCCGGGTCAATGAGCAGTTCTTC
CASSLRSRVNEQFF
>-|TRBV3-1|TRBJ1-6|-
TGTGCCAGCAGCTACGTCCAGGGAACCAATTCACCCCTCCACTTT
CASSYVQGTNSPLHF
>-|TRBV5-8|TRBJ1-1|-
TGTGCCAGCAGCTCCACAAGGGTCACTGAAGCTTTCTTT
CASSSTRVTEAFF
>TRBD2|TRBV27|TRBJ2-3|few
TGTGCCAGCAGTTTAGACAGCGGGGGCCTCACAGATACGCAGTATTTT
CASSLDSGGLTDTQYF
>-|TRBV5-4|TRBJ2-2|few
TGTGCCAGCAGCCCGCGGGATCCCACCGGGGAGCTGTTTTTT
CASSPRDPTGELFF
>TRBD1|TRBV7-9|TRBJ1-4|-
TGTGCCAGCAGCCAGGGACAGGCGGGTGAAAAACTGTTTTTT
CASSQGQAGEKLFF
>-|TRBV2|TRBJ2-5|few
TGTGCCAGCAGGAGTAGCGGAGCCCAAGAGACCCAGTACTTC
CASRSSGAQETQYF
>-|TRBV12-3/TRBV12-4|TRBJ2-7|-
TGTGCCAGCAGTTCGGACGGGACCCGAATAGGGCAGTACTTC
CASSSDGTRIGQYF
>TRBD2|TRBV12-3/TRBV12-4|TRBJ2-5|many
TGTGCCAGCAGTCTTAGCGGGGGGGCGTCAGAGACCCAGTACTTC
CASSLSGGASETQYF
>TRBD1|TRBV5-1|TRBJ2-7|-
TGCGCCAGCAGCCCCGGACAGGGAGGCTCCTATCTCGAGCAGTACTTC
CASSPGQGGSYLEQYF
>TRBD2|TRBV7-2|TRBJ2-5|-
TGTGCCAGCAGCTCGCCCGGGACTACCCGGGAGACCCAGTACTTC
CASSSPGTTRETQYF
>TRBD1|TRBV7-8|TRBJ2-2|-
TGTGCCAGCAGGGTACAGGGGGAACACACCGGGGAGCTGTTTTTT
CASRVQGEHTGELFF
>-|TRBV30|TRBJ2-1|many
TGTGCCTGGAGTTCGGGGGTACCCTACAATGAGCAGTTCTTC
CAWSSGVPYNEQFF
>-|TRBV6-6|TRBJ1-5|-
TGTGCCAGCAGTTACTCGAATAGTGCGGATAGCAATCAGCCCCAGCATTTT
CASSYSNSADSNQPQHF
>-|TRBV7-3|TRBJ2-3|-
TGTGCCAGCAGCTTAACGGCAGGGGGCACAGATACGCAGTATTTT
CASSLTAGGTDTQYF
>-|TRBV5-1|TRBJ1-5|few
TGCGCCAGCAGCTTGGGAGGGGCGAGCAATCAGCCCCAGCATTTT
CASSLGGASNQPQHF
>TRBD2|TRBV7-9|TRBJ2-3|many
TGTGCCAGCAGTCGTACTAGCGGGGGCACAGATACGCAGTATTTT
CASSRTSGGTDTQYF
>TRBD2|TRBV6-5|TRBJ2-7|-
TGTGCCAGCAGTTACTCGTGGCTAGCGGGGAGCGAGCAGTACTTC
CASSYSWLAGSEQYF
>-|TRBV6-5|TRBJ2-5|-
TGTGCCAGCAGTGACCGGGGCCTAGAGACCCAGTACTTC
CASSDRGLETQYF
>-|TRBV4-2|TRBJ2-7|-
TGTGCCAGCAGCCAGGACCCGGGACCGACCTACGAGCAGTACTTC
CASSQDPGPTYEQYF